This T cell receptor (beta chain) was captured in a study of blood T cell repertoires in COVID-19. Across the study: The study drew acute and convalescent COVID-19 samples from the United States, Italy and Spain. The cDNA or gDNA used as material had been derived from T cells, B-cell-depleted T cells, or PBMCs.

The CDR3 is 15 residues long. Per the germline V gene, CDR1 is SGHAT and CDR2 is FQNNGV. Trimming removed 1 base from V and 1 base from J, with 11 bases in between. Method: immunoSEQ multiplex PCR; TCRdb's copy keeps in-frame clones and lacks some. The sample lists hundreds of thousands of clones, around 85% occurring once. The sequenced material came from peripheral blood. The TCR originated in a woman aged 18 to 35 with acute or convalescent COVID-19. The genes are TRBV11-2 and TRBJ2-7, with TRBD2 as a possible D gene (6 bases). Written as DNA, the CDR3 is TGTGCCAGCAGCTTAGGCCCAGCGGGTTCCTACGAGCAGTACTTC. It specifies CASSLGPAGSYEQYF.